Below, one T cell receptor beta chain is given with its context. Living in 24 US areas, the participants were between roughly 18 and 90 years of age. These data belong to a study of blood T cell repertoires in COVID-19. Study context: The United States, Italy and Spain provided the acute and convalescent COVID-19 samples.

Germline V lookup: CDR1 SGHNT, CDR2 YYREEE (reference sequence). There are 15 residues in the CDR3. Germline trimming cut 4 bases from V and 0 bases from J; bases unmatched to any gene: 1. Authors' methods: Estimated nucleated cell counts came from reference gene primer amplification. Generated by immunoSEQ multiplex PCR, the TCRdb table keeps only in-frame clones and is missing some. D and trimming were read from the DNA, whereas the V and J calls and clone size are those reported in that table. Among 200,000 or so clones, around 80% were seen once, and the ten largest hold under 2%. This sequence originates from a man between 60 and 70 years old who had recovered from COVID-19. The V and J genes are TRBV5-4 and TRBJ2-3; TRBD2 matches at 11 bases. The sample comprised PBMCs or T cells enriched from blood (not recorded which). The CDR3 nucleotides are TGTGCCAGCAGCCTAGCGGGGGGCAGCACAGATACGCAGTATTTT. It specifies CASSLAGGSTDTQYF.